This T cell receptor (beta chain) was captured in a study of blood T cell repertoires in COVID-19. Data came from immunoSEQ multiplex PCR; TCRdb stores just in-frame clones and leaves some out. This sample has 20,000 to 30,000 clones, with 90% found just once. CDR3 length equals 16 residues. V was shortened by 0 bases and J by 2 bases, with 12 bases between the two germline ends. Germline V gene data show CDR1 as SGDLS and CDR2 as YYNGEE. The sample taken for sequencing was peripheral blood. The rearrangement joins TRBV9 to TRBJ2-1, with D unclear. The receptor was derived from a human donor in a cohort sampled during active COVID-19. The CDR3 sequence: CASSVGSSRTYNEQFF. CDR3 DNA sequence: TGTGCCAGCAGCGTAGGTAGTTCTAGGACCTACAATGAGCAGTTCTTC.